This TCR beta chain was observed in a study of regulatory T cells in long-lasting Graves disease. Study-level information: Graves' patients, diagnosed recently, had received antithyroid drugs under 3 months. Study-level points and caveats: With persistent disease, TRBV28, TRBJ1-2 and TRBJ2-5 were the favored segments.

Germline V gene data show CDR1 as MNHNS and CDR2 as SASEGT. The CDR3 is made up of 14 amino acids. The V end was cut by 6 bases, the J end by 6 bases, with 14 bases between. Noted time point: newly diagnosed GD, antithyroid drugs for less than 3 months. The TCR library was made from RNA extracted from PBMCs. This clonotype came up many times. Its antigen remains unidentified. Arm-PCR of CDR3 regions with iRepertoire HTBI primers generated TCR beta libraries. Each CDR3 protein is one row after TCRdb ran MiXCR on the multiplex PCR reads. The sample shows approximately 350,000 distinct CDR3 sequences, 10% to 15% of them seen only once. In addition, the sample was reused for a study of T cells in Graves' hyperthyroidism and ophthalmopathy. From that study: First-round RT-PCR targeting the TCR CDR3 was performed with the HTBI primer set. Stable hyperthyroidism was told apart from ophthalmopathy by a model built on 13 V-J features.

The source material was peripheral blood mononuclear cells (PBMCs), sampled at new diagnosis, from a patient treated with antithyroid drugs. This clonotype was obtained from a woman younger than 30 with Graves disease. The chain couples TRBV6-1 to TRBJ2-2; D is undetermined. CDR3: CASRTVYEAGELFF. CDR3 sequence (DNA): TGTGCCAGCAGAACAGTCTACGAGGCCGGGGAGCTGTTTTTT.